This entry lists 21 T cell receptor beta chains sequenced from one sample in a study of blood T cell repertoires in COVID-19. TCRdb keeps only in-frame clones here, not all; method: immunoSEQ multiplex PCR. The sample yields some 120,000 clones, around 77% seen once. Sequencing was performed on peripheral blood. Receptor source: a human donor in a cohort sampled during active COVID-19.

V usage is TRBV7-8 and J usage is TRBJ2-7; D is perhaps TRBD2 (5 bases). The V gene lost 1 base and the J gene lost 3 bases, with 13 bases spanning the gap. The germline V gene encodes CDR1 SGHVS and CDR2 FQNEAQ. The CDR3 extends over 15 amino acids. CDR3 loop: CASSLDTDGLYEQYF. The CDR3 coding sequence is TGTGCCAGCAGCTTAGACACCGATGGACTCTACGAGCAGTACTTC.

The chain joins TRBV4-1 to TRBJ1-4; D gene uncertain. The germline V and J ends were trimmed by 4 bases and 7 bases, with 16 bases remaining between them. CDR3 length: 15 amino acids. In germline, CDR1 is MGHRA, CDR2 YSYEKL. Here the CDR3 reads CASSLNFLRGEKLFF. The DNA of the CDR3 is TGCGCCAGCAGCCTGAACTTCCTTCGTGGTGAAAAACTGTTTTTT.

The CDR3 DNA sequence: TGTGCCAGCAGCCCCTGGAGGGAAGCAGAACTGTTTTTT. Its translation is CASSPWREAELFF. This rearrangement joins TRBV3-1 (or the pseudogene TRBV3-2) to TRBJ1-4; D ambiguous. V lost 4 bases, J lost 12 bases, and 15 bases lay in between. The V gene's germline CDR1 is LGHDT and CDR2 YNNKEL (reference sequence). CDR3 length equals 13 residues.

V is TRBV5-1 and J is TRBJ1-5; D gene ambiguous. Trimming removed 4 bases at V and 7 bases at J, with 15 bases between. Germline V gives CDR1 SGHRS, CDR2 YFSETQ. There are 14 residues in the CDR3. The CDR3 is CASSEGSRGQPQHF. In DNA, the CDR3 is TGCGCCAGCAGCGAAGGGTCACGAGGGCAGCCCCAGCATTTT.

This clone was found a few times. The gene calls are TRBV6-1 and TRBJ1-6; D gene uncertain. CDR3 length: 13 amino acids. Germline-derived CDR1 and CDR2 are MNHNS and SASEGT. The V gene lost 2 bases and the J gene lost 10 bases, with 9 bases spanning the gap. CDR3 amino acids: CASSEPDGSPLHF. CDR3 bases: TGTGCCAGCAGTGAACCCGACGGGTCACCCCTCCACTTT.

This clone was seen more than once but under ten times. V gene TRBV5-4 combines with J gene TRBJ1-1, with D maybe TRBD1 (6 bases). The CDR3 sequence is 14 residues long. Germline V gene data show CDR1 as SGHNT and CDR2 as YYREEE (reference sequence). Trimming pared 4 bases from V and 2 bases from J, leaving 12 bases between. The chain's CDR3 is CASSPWDKNTEAFF. The CDR3 nucleotides are TGTGCCAGCAGCCCCTGGGACAAAAACACTGAAGCTTTCTTT.

This chain joins TRBV18 and TRBJ1-1; 9 bases agree with TRBD1. This CDR3 is built from 16 residues. Per the germline V gene, CDR1 is KGHSH and CDR2 is LQKENI. The J segment lost 0 bases and the V segment lost 6 bases, leaving 8 bases of the junction unmatched. CDR3 in amino acids: CASSSGTGSMNTEAFF. The DNA for the CDR3 is TGTGCCAGCTCTTCCGGGACAGGGAGCATGAACACTGAAGCTTTCTTT. Combining the CDR3 with reference TRBV18 and TRBJ1-1 gives the whole variable domain NAGVMQNPRHLVRRRGQEARLRCSPMKGHSHVYWYRQLPEEGLKFMVYLQKENIIDESGMPKERFSAEFPKEGPSILRIQQVVRGDSAAYFCASSSGTGSMNTEAFFGQGTRLTVV.

The chain couples TRBV15 to TRBJ1-6; perhaps TRBD1 as D (5 bases). Between the trimmed V and J ends, which lost 0 bases and 5 bases, there was a span of 14 bases. The germline V gene encodes CDR1 LNHNV and CDR2 YYDKDF (reference sequence). The CDR3 runs to 17 residues. CDR3 loop: CATSRDWLETDNSPLHF. The CDR3 coding sequence is TGTGCCACCAGCAGAGATTGGCTTGAGACAGATAATTCACCCCTCCACTTT.

This chain joins TRBV28 and TRBJ1-5; D gene ambiguous. The CDR3 has 14 amino acids. From germline, CDR1 is MDHEN and CDR2 SYDVKM. Trimming took 3 bases from V and 2 from J, leaving 8 bases between them. Here the CDR3 reads CASSFSARNQPQHF. CDR3 in DNA: TGTGCCAGCAGTTTTAGTGCCCGCAATCAGCCCCAGCATTTT.

The J gene is TRBJ2-3, the V gene TRBV9; 7 bases map to TRBD2. V was clipped by 4 bases and J by 0 bases; unmatched bases: 8. The CDR3 sequence is 16 residues long. Germline assignment: CDR1 SGDLS and CDR2 YYNGEE. CDR3 in amino acids: CASSTTGGPSTDTQYF. The CDR3 region has the DNA TGTGCCAGCAGCACAACGGGGGGACCTAGCACAGATACGCAGTATTTT. Looking up the rest from reference TRBV9 and TRBJ2-3 gives the full variable domain: DSGVTQTPKHLITATGQRVTLRCSPRSGDLSVYWYQQSLDQGLQFLIQYYNGEERAKGNILERFSAQQFPDLHSELNLSSLELGDSALYFCASSTTGGPSTDTQYFGPGTRLTVL.

The J gene is TRBJ1-4, the V gene TRBV7-9; D possibly corresponds to TRBD1 (5 bases). In germline, CDR1 is SEHNR, CDR2 FQNEAQ (reference sequence). Trimming cost V 3 bases and J 6 bases, with 11 bases left between them. The CDR3 contains 14 residues. The CDR3 is CASSFWEGDEKLFF. In DNA form, the CDR3 reads TGTGCCAGCAGCTTCTGGGAAGGGGATGAAAAACTGTTTTTT.

The V gene is TRBV19, the J gene TRBJ1-4; no definite D call. V shed 3 bases and J shed 5 bases, with 16 bases lying between them. CDR3 length: 16 residues. Germline lookup yields CDR1 LNHDA and CDR2 SQIVND (reference sequence). The CDR3 nucleotides are TGTGCCAGTAGTATTTCAACTCCAGGCTTAAATGAAAAACTGTTTTTT. It yields the protein CASSISTPGLNEKLFF.

V gene TRBV7-3 combines with J gene TRBJ2-3; 9 bases agree with TRBD2. The CDR3 runs to 14 residues. J lost 4 bases, V lost 2 bases, and 1 base had no gene match. Germline V gene lookup returns CDR1 SGHTA and CDR2 FQGTGA. The CDR3 loop is CASSLRGGADTQYF. CDR3 nucleotide sequence: TGTGCCAGCAGCTTACGCGGGGGGGCAGATACGCAGTATTTT.

V and J are TRBV19 and TRBJ2-7, with D perhaps matching TRBD1 (6 bases). This CDR3 contains 14 residues. The germline V gene has CDR1 LNHDA and CDR2 SQIVND (reference sequence). Trimming removed 3 bases from V and 3 bases from J, with 12 bases in between. The CDR3 DNA reads TGTGCCAGTAGTATTACCAGGGGCCGCTACGAGCAGTACTTC. The encoded protein is CASSITRGRYEQYF.

V usage is TRBV7-8 and J usage is TRBJ2-1; D is possibly TRBD1 (5 bases). CDR1 is SGHVS, CDR2 FQNEAQ, per germline. The V gene lost 3 bases and the J gene lost 6 bases, with 9 bases spanning the gap. This CDR3 is built from 13 residues. This CDR3 reads CASSLGQGNEQFF. The CDR3 DNA is TGTGCCAGCAGCTTGGGGCAGGGCAATGAGCAGTTCTTC.

The table lists this clone with a few counts. This chain connects TRBV18 to TRBJ2-7, with 7 nucleotides matching TRBD1. V lost 3 bases and J lost 5; bases outside the gene matches: 1. There are 12 residues in the CDR3. Germline V gives CDR1 KGHSH, CDR2 LQKENI. CDR3 protein: CASSPDRDEQYF. In DNA form, the CDR3 reads TGTGCCAGCTCACCCGACAGGGACGAGCAGTACTTC.

The chain combines TRBV6-4 with TRBJ2-6; 11 bases map to TRBD2. The CDR3 runs 16 residues. V dropped 5 bases and J dropped 4; count of bases not matched to a gene: 4. Germline-derived CDR1 and CDR2 are MRHNA and SNTAGT. The CDR3 protein is CASSTSGSSGANVLTF. The CDR3 coding sequence is TGTGCCAGCAGTACTAGCGGGAGTTCGGGGGCCAACGTCCTGACTTTC.

The rearrangement links TRBV6-1 to TRBJ2-1, with 7 bases fitting TRBD2. J gave up 4 bases and V 2 bases, and 2 bases lay outside the gene matches. CDR1 is MNHNS and CDR2 is SASEGT in the germline V gene. This CDR3 comprises 14 residues. The CDR3 loop is CASSELAAYNEQFF. The CDR3 DNA follows: TGTGCCAGCAGTGAACTAGCGGCGTACAATGAGCAGTTCTTC.

This chain joins TRBV27 and TRBJ1-4; TRBD1 agrees at 7 bases. The CDR3 spans 14 residues. The V segment lost 5 bases and the J segment 7 bases; nucleotides outside the gene matches: 7. CDR1 is MNHEY and CDR2 is SMNVEV in the germline V gene (reference sequence). CDR3 sequence reads: CASSRRQGAEKLFF. For the CDR3, the DNA is TGTGCCAGCAGTAGGCGACAGGGTGCTGAAAAACTGTTTTTT.

This clone was seen once. A read error may account for a junction end that differs from germline. This sequence joins TRBV7-7 and TRBJ2-5, with D possibly matching TRBD2 (5 bases). Germline CDR1 SSHAT, CDR2 FNYEAQ (reference sequence). This CDR3 has 13 residues. The DNA of the CDR3 is TGTGCTAGCAGCTCCCGGGGCCAAGAGACCCAGTACTTC. It specifies CASSSRGQETQYF.

The chain links TRBV5-4 to TRBJ1-1; a possible D gene is TRBD1 (5 bases). Trimming cost V 4 bases and J 0 bases, with 13 bases left between them. The V gene's germline CDR1 is SGHNT and CDR2 YYREEE (reference sequence). This CDR3 region has 15 residues. The CDR3 is CASSRAGGLNTEAFF. CDR3 in DNA: TGTGCCAGCAGCAGAGCCGGGGGATTGAACACTGAAGCTTTCTTT.